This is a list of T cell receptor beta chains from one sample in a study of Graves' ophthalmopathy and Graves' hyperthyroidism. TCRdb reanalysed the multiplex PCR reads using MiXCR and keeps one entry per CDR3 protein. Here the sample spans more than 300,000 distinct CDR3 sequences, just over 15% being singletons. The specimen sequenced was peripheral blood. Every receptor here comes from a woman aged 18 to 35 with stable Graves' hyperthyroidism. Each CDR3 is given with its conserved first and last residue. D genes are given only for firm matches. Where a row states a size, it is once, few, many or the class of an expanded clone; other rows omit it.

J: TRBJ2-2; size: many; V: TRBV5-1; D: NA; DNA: TGCGCCAGCAGCACCAGGGGAATGGTGACCGGGGAGCTGTTTTTT; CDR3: CASSTRGMVTGELFF
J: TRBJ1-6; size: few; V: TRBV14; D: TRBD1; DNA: TGTGCCAGCAGCCAAGCTCCGGGACAGAATTCACCCCTCCACTTT; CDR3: CASSQAPGQNSPLHF
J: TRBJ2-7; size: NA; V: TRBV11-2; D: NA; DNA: TGTGCCAGCAGCTTTCTAGCCCCCTCGCGCGAGCAGTACTTC; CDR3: CASSFLAPSREQYF
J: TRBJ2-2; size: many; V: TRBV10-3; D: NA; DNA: TGTGCCATCAGTGAGGCCACAGGGAGCACCGGGGAGCTGTTTTTT; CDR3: CAISEATGSTGELFF
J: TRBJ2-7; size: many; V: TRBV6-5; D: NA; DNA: TGTGCCAGCAGTCACGGGACGTCCTACGAGCAGTACTTC; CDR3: CASSHGTSYEQYF
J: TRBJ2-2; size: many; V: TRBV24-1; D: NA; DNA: TGTGCCACCAGTGCACTTAAAGGGGGACCGTCAACCGGGGAGCTGTTTTTT; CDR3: CATSALKGGPSTGELFF
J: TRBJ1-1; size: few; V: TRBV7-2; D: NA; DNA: TGTGCCAGCAGCCCCGTGGCGAGGGGCACTGAAGCTTTCTTT; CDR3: CASSPVARGTEAFF
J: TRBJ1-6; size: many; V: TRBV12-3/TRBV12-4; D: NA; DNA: TGTGCCAGCAGTCCGGGGCTACAACTGGGTTCACCCCTCCACTTT; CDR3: CASSPGLQLGSPLHF
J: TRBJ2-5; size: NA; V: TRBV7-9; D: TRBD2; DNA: TGTGCCAGCAGCTTCTTAGCGGGGACCCAAGAGACCCAGTACTTC; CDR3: CASSFLAGTQETQYF
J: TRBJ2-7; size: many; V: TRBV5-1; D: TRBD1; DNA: TGCGCCAGCAGCTTTGCCCCGGGACAGGGGACCTACGAGCAGTACTTC; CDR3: CASSFAPGQGTYEQYF
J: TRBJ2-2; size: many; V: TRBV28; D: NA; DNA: TGTGCCAGCAAGCTACAGGGTTCGAGCACCGGGGAGCTGTTTTTT; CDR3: CASKLQGSSTGELFF
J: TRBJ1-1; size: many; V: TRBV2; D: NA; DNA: TGTGCCAGCAGGGGGTTTTGGGCTTTCTTT; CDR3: CASRGFWAFF
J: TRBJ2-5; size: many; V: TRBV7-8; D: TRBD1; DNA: TGTGCCAGCAGCTTAGTGTTGGGACAGTACCAAGAGACCCAGTACTTC; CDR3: CASSLVLGQYQETQYF
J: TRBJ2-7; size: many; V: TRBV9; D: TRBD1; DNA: TGTGCCAGCAGCTCAGCGGGACAGGGCCTTCGGAACGAGCAGTACTTC; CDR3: CASSSAGQGLRNEQYF
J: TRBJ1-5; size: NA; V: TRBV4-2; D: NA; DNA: TGTGCCAGCAGCCAAGGCACGCGAGGACCCGAATATAGCAATCAGCCCCAGCATTTT; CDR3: CASSQGTRGPEYSNQPQHF
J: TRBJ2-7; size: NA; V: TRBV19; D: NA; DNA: TGTGCCAGTAGTATCGGTGGTGACAACTACGAGCAGTACTTC; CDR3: CASSIGGDNYEQYF
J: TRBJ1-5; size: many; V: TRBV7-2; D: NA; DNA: TGTGCCAGCAGCTTACGGGACACGAATCAGCCCCAGCATTTT; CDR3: CASSLRDTNQPQHF
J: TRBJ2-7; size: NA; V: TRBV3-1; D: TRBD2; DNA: TGTGCCAGCAGCCAAGCTAGCGGGAAGTACGAGCAGTACTTC; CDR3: CASSQASGKYEQYF
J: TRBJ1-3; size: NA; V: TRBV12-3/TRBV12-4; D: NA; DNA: TGTGCCAGCAGTTTGGGGGGGTGGAGGAACGGAAACACCATATATTTT; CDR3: CASSLGGWRNGNTIYF
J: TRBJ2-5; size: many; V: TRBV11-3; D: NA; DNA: TGTGCCAGCAGCTTAGATGGCGGAAGGGGTTGGCAAGAGACCCAGTACTTC; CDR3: CASSLDGGRGWQETQYF
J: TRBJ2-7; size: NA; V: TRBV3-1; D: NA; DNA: TGTGCCAGCAGCCAAGTTAGCGGTGAATTCGACGAGCAGTACTTC; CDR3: CASSQVSGEFDEQYF
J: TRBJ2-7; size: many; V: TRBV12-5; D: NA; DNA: TGTGCTAGTGGTTTGGTGGCAGGGCGCTACGAGCAGTACTTC; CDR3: CASGLVAGRYEQYF
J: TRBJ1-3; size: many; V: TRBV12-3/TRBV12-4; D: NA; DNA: TGTGCCAGCAGTTCCCATAGCTCTGGAAACACCATATATTTT; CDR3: CASSSHSSGNTIYF
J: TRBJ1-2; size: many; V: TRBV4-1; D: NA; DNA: TGCGCCAGCAGCCAAGCTCTTCGGGGGGTCCCCTATGGCTACACCTTC; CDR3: CASSQALRGVPYGYTF
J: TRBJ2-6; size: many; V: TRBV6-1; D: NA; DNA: TGTGCCACCCGATCTGGGGCCAACGTCCTGACTTTC; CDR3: CATRSGANVLTF
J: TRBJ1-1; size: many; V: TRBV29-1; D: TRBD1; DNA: TGCAGCGTTAGGAGGGGGCTGCCGAACACTGAAGCTTTCTTT; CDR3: CSVRRGLPNTEAFF
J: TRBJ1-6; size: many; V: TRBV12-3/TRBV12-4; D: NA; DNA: TGTGCCAGCAGTTTCGGGGTTAATTCACCCCTCCACTTT; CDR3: CASSFGVNSPLHF
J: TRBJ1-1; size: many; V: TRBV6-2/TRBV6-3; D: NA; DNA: TGTGCCAGCAGTTACTTACAGGGTACGAACACTGAAGCTTTCTTT; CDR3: CASSYLQGTNTEAFF
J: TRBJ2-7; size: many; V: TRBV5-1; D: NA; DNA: TGCGCCAGCAGTGCTGGAGGCCGTTTCTACGAGCAGTACTTC; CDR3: CASSAGGRFYEQYF
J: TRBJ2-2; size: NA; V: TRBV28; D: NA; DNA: TGTGCCAGCAGTCTACGAACGAACACCGGGGAGCTGTTTTTT; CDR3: CASSLRTNTGELFF
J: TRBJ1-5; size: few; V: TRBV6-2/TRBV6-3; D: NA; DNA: TGTGCCAGCAAGCTTTGGGGCGAAGTAAGGTCGACGGATCTTCAGCCCCAGCATTTT; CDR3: CASKLWGEVRSTDLQPQHF
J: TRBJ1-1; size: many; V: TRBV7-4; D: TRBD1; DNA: TGTGCCAGCAGCTCAAATTACAGGGGAAGAGCTTTCTTT; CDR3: CASSSNYRGRAFF
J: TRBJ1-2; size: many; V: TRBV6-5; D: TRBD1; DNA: TGTGCCAGCAGACCTGACAGGGGTGGCTACACCTTC; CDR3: CASRPDRGGYTF
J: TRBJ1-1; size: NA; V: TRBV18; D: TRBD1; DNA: TGTGCCAGCTCACCGGGACAGGGGAACACTGAAGTTTTCTTT; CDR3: CASSPGQGNTEVFF
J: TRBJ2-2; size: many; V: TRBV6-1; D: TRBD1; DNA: TGTGCCAGCAAGGAAACAGGGGACACCGGGGAGCTGTTTTTT; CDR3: CASKETGDTGELFF
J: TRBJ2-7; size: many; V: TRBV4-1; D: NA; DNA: TGCGCCAGCAGCCAAGGGGGGGCCTACGAGCAGTACTTC; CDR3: CASSQGGAYEQYF
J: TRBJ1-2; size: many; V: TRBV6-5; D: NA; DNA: TGTGCCAGCAGTCCTCGGGTGGGGCTGGGCAGTGGCTACACCTTC; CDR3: CASSPRVGLGSGYTF
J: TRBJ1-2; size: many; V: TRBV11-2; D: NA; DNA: TGTGCCAGCAGCTTCCTCACCGGGACGGCCGCTAACTATGGCTACACCTTC; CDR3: CASSFLTGTAANYGYTF
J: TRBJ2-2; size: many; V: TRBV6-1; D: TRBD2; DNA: TGTGCCAGCAAAACTAGCGGGGGGCCTGTCGGGGAGCTGTTTTTT; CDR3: CASKTSGGPVGELFF
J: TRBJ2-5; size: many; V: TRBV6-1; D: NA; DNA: TGTGCCAGCAGTGATTTCTACCTAGAGACCCAGTACTTC; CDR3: CASSDFYLETQYF
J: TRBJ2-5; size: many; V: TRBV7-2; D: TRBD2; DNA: TGTGCCAGCAGCTTAAGGGCTAGCGGGGGTCAAGAGACCCAGTACTTC; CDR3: CASSLRASGGQETQYF
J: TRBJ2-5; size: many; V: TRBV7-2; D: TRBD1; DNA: TGTGCCAGCAGCCCCGAGGGGCGCAGGGGGCAAGAGACCCAGTACTTC; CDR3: CASSPEGRRGQETQYF
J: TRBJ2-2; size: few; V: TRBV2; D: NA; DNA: TGTGCCAGCAGTATCGACATCACCGGGGAGCTGTTTTTT; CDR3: CASSIDITGELFF
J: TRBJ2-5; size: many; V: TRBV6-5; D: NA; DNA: TGTGCCAGCAGTTACGCCCACGGGGGCGTAGAGACCCAGTACTTC; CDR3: CASSYAHGGVETQYF
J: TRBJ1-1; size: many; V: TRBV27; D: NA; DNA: TGTGCCAGCAGCCCAACAGGTTTCACTGAAGCTTTCTTT; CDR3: CASSPTGFTEAFF
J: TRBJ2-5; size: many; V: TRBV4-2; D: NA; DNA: TGTGCCAGCAGCCAAGACGCCAACCAAGAGACCCAGTACTTC; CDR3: CASSQDANQETQYF
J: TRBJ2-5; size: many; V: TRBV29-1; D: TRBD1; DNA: TGCAGCGTTGTGGGACAGGGGGAGACCCAGTACTTC; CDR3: CSVVGQGETQYF
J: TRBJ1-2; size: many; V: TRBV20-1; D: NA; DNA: TGCAGTGCTAGAGATAACGGGGGGCTGAAGGGCTACACCTTC; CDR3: CSARDNGGLKGYTF
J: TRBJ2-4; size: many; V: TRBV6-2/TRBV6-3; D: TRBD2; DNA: TGTGCCAGCAGTTACTCGACGGCTAGCGGGGAGATGATAGCCAAAAACATTCAGTACTTC; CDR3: CASSYSTASGEMIAKNIQYF
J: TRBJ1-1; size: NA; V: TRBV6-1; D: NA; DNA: TGTGCCAGCAGTGAGGGCGGGAGAATGATCACTGAAGCTTTCTTT; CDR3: CASSEGGRMITEAFF
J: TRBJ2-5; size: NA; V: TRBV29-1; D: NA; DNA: TGCAGCGGCGTCCCAGGATCCGTTCAAGAGACCCAGTACTTC; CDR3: CSGVPGSVQETQYF
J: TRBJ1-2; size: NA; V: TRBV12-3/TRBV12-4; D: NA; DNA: TGTGCCATCAGTTTTCGGGAAGGCTACACCTTC; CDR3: CAISFREGYTF
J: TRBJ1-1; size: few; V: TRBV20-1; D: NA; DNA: TGCAGTGCTAGAGTTTTGGATTCCACTGAAGCTTTCTTT; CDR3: CSARVLDSTEAFF
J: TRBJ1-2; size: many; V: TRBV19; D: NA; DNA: TGTGCCAGTAGTCAAGGGCAGGGTAGCTATGGCTACACCTTC; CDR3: CASSQGQGSYGYTF
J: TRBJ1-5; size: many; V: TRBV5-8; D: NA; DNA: TGTGCCAGCAGCTTGGCCTCCGTCGAAAATCAGCCCCAGCATTTT; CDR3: CASSLASVENQPQHF
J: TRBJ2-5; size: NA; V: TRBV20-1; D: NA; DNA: TGCAGTGCTAGAGATATGGGGTTGGAGACCCAGTACTTC; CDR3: CSARDMGLETQYF
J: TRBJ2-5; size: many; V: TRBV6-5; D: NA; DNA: TGTGCCAGCAGTTACTCGAAAGGTCGGGCGGTGTACCAAGAGACCCAGTACTTC; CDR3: CASSYSKGRAVYQETQYF
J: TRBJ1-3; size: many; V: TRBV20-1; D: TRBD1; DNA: TGCAGTGCTAGGGGACAGAAAGACACCATATATTTT; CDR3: CSARGQKDTIYF
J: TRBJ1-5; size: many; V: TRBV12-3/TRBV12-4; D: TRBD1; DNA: TGTGCCAGCAGGGAACAGGGGGGGAGCAATCAGCCCCAGCATTTT; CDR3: CASREQGGSNQPQHF